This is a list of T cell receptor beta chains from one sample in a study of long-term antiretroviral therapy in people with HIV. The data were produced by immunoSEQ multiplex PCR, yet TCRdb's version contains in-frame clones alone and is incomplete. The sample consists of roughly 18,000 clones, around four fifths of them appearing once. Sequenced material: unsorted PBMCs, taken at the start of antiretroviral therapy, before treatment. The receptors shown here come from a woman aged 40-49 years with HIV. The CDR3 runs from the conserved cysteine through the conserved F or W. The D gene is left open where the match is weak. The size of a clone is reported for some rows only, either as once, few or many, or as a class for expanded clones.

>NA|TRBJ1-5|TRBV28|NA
TGTGCCAGCAGCCCTCGGGATCATACCAAGGAACAGCCCCAGCATTTT
CASSPRDHTKEQPQHF
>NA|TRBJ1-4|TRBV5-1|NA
TGCGCCAGCAGCTTGGGTGGGGTAACTAATGAAAAACTGTTTTTT
CASSLGGVTNEKLFF
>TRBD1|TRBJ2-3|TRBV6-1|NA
TGTGCCAGCAGTGAAGACGGGACAGGCACAGATACGCAGTATTTT
CASSEDGTGTDTQYF
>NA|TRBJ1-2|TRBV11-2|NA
TGTGCCAGCAGCCCTGATCGTGGCTATGGCTACACCTTC
CASSPDRGYGYTF
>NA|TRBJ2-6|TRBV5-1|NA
TGCGCCAGCAGCCGACAGGTCCCTGGGGCCAACGTCCTGACTTTC
CASSRQVPGANVLTF
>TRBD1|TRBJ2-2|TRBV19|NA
TGTGCCACAGGGGGTCAGGGAGATTCCACCGGGGAGCTGTTTTTT
CATGGQGDSTGELFF
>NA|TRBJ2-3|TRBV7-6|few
TGTGCCAGCAGCTTAGCTGGAGTAGATACGCAGTATTTT
CASSLAGVDTQYF
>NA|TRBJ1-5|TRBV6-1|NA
TGTGCCAGCAGTGTGGGGCGACAGATCAATCAGCCCCAGCATTTT
CASSVGRQINQPQHF
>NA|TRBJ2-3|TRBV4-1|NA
TGCGCCAGCAGCCAAGATATGGGTTCGGGAGCGGGTGAAGCAGATACGCAGTATTTT
CASSQDMGSGAGEADTQYF
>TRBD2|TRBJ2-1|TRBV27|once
TGTGCCAGCAGTTTCCATAGCGGGGGGGCCTACAATGAGCAGTTCTTC
CASSFHSGGAYNEQFF
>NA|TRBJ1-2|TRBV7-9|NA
TGTGCCAGCAGTCTGGGCGGCAGGTCATATGGCTACACCTTC
CASSLGGRSYGYTF
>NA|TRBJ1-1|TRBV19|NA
TGTGCCAGTAGTCCCAGGGTCGAGAACACTGAAGCTTTCTTT
CASSPRVENTEAFF
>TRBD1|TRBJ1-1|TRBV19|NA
TGTGCCAGTAGTACGACAGGGGGAGGTACTGAAGCTTTCTTT
CASSTTGGGTEAFF
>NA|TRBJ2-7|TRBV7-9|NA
TGTGCCAGCAGCCCGCCCCTGCGTGGGGGCTACGAGCAGTACTTC
CASSPPLRGGYEQYF
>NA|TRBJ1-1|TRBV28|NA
TGTGCCAGCAGTTTAACGGGGTTCGAAGCTTTCTTT
CASSLTGFEAFF
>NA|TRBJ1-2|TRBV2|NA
TGTGCCAGCAGGGGTGGCTACACCTTC
CASRGGYTF
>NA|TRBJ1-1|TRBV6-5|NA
TGTGCCAGCAGTCCTCCCAACGACAGAACTGAAGCTTTCTTT
CASSPPNDRTEAFF
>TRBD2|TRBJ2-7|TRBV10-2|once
TGCGCCAGCAGTGCGGGACTAGCTTACGAGCAGTACTTC
CASSAGLAYEQYF
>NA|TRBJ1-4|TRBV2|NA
TGTGCCAGCAGTCGATCAACAGGCTCCGGCGAAAAACTGTTTTTT
CASSRSTGSGEKLFF
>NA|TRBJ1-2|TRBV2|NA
TGTGCCAGCAGTGCTGAGTATGGCTACACCTTC
CASSAEYGYTF
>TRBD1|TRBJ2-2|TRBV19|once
TGTGCCAGTAGCAGGCAGGGGGCGAGCACCGGGGAGCTGTTTTTT
CASSRQGASTGELFF
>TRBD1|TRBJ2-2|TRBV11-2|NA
TGTGCCAGCAGTGCCGGGACAGCAACGAACACCGGGGAGCTGTTTTTT
CASSAGTATNTGELFF
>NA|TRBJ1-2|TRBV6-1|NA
TGTGCCAGCAGTGCCGTTCGGCAGACCACTAACTATGGCTACACCTTC
CASSAVRQTTNYGYTF
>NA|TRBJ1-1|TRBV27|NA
TGTGCCAGCAGCCGCGACGGACAGTACGGCACTGAAGCTTTCTTT
CASSRDGQYGTEAFF
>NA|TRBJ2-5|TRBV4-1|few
TGCGCCAGCAGCCATAGGGTCAGGATCCAAGAGACCCAGTACTTC
CASSHRVRIQETQYF
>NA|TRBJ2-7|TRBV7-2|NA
TGTGCCAGCAGCCACCCCCCAGCGGACGGGTCTTACGAGCAGTACTTC
CASSHPPADGSYEQYF
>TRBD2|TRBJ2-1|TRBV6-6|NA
TGTGCCAGCACCCGGGGGGGCCAGTATGAGCAGTTCTTC
CASTRGGQYEQFF
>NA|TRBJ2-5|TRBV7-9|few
TGTGCCAGCAGCTCGGGACCGCCTGAAGAGACCCAGTACTTC
CASSSGPPEETQYF
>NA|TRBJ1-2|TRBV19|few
TGTGCCAGTAGTATCGTGTTAAGCTATGGCTACACCTTC
CASSIVLSYGYTF
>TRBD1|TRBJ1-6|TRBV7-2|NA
TGTGCCAGCAGCTTAGATGGGGGGACAGGGGGCGATTCACCCCTCCACTTT
CASSLDGGTGGDSPLHF
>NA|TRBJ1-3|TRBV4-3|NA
TGCGCCAGCAGCCACGAAGCAAGCTCTGGAAACACCATATATTTT
CASSHEASSGNTIYF
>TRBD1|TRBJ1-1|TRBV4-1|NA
TGCGCCAGCAGCCAATCCCGGGACAGGGGCGCCTCAGAAGCTTTCTTT
CASSQSRDRGASEAFF
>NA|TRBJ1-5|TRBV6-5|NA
TGTGCCAGCAGGCAGATTCCCAATCAGCCCCAGCATTTT
CASRQIPNQPQHF
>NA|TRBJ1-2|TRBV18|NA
TGTGCCAGCTCCCCACCTTCAAGGGGTAACTATGGCTACACCTTC
CASSPPSRGNYGYTF
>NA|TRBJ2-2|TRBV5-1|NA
TGCGCCAGCAGCTTGGAACCGTACACCGGGGAGCTGTTTTTT
CASSLEPYTGELFF
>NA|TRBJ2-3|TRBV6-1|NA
TGTGCCTCGGGGGGCGCCACAGATACGCAGTATTTT
CASGGATDTQYF